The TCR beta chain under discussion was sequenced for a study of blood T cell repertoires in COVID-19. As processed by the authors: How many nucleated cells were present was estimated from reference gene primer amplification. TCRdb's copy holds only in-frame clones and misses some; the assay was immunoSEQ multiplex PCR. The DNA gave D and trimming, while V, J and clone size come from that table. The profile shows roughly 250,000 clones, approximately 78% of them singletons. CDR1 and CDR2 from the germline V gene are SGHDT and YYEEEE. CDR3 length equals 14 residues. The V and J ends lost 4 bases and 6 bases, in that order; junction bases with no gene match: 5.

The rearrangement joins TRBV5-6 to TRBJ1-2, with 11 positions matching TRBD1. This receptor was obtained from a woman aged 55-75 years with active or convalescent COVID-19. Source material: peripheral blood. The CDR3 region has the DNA TGTGCCAGCAGCCTGGGACAGGGGGTACATGGCTACACCTTC. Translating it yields CASSLGQGVHGYTF.